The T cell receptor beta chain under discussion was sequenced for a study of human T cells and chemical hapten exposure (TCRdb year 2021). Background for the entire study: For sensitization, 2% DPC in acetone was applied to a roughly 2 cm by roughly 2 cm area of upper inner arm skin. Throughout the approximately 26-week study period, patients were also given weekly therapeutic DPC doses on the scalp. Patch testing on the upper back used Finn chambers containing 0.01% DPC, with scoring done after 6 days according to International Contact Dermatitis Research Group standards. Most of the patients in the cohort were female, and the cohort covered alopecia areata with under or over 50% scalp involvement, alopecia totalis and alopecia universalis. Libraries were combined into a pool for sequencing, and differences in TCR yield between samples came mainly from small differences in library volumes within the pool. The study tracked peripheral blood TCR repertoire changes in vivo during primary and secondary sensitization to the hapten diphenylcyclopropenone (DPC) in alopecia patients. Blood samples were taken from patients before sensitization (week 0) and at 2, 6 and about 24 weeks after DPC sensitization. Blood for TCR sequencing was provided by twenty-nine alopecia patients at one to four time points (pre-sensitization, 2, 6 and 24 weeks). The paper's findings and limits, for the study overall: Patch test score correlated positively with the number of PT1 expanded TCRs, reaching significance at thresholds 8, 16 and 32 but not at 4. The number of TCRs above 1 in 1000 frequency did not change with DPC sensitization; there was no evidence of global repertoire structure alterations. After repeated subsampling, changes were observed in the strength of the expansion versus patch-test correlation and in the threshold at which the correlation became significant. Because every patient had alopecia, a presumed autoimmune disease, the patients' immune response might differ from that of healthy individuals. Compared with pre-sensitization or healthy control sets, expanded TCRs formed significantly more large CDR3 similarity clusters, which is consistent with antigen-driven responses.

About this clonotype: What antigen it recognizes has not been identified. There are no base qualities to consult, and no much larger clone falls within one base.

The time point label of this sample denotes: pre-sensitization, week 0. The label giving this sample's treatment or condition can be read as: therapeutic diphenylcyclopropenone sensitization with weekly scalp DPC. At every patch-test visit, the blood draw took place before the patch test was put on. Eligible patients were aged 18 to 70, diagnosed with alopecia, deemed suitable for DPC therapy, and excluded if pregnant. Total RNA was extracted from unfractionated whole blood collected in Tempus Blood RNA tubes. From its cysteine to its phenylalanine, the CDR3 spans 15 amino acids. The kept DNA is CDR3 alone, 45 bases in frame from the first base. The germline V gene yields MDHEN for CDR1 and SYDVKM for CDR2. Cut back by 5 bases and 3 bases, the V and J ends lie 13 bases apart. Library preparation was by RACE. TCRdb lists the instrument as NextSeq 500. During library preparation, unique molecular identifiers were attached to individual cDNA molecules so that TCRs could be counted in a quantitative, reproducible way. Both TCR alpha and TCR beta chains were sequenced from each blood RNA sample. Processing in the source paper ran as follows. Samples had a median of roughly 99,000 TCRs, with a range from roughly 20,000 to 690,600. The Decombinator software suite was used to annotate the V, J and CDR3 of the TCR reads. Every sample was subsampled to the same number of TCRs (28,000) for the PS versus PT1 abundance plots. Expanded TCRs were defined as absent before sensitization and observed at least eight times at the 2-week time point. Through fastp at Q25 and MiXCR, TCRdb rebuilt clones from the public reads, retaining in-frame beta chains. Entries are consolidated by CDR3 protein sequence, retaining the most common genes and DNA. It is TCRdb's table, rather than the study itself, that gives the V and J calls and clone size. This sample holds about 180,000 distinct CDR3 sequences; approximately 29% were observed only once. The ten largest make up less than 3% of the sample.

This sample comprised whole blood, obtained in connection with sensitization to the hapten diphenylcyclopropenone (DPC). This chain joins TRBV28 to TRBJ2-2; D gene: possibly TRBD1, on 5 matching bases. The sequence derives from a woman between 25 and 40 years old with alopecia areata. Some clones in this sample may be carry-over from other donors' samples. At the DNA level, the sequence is TGTGCCAGCAGTCTCGACGCCAGGGACACCGGGGAGCTGTTTTTT. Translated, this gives CASSLDARDTGELFF. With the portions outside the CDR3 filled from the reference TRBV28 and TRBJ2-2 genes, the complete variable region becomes DVKVTQSSRYLVKRTGEKVFLECVQDMDHENMFWYRQDPGLGLRLIYFSYDVKMKEKGDIPEGYSVSREKKERFSLILESASTNQTSMYLCASSLDARDTGELFFGEGSRLTVL.